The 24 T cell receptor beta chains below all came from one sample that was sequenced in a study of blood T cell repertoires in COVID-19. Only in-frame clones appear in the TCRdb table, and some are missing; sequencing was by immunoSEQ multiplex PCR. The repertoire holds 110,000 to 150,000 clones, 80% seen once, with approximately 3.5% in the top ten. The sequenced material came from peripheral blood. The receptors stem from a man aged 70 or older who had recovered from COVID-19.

CDR3 protein: CSASSGGGGKETQYF. As DNA, the CDR3 is TGCAGTGCTAGTAGCGGGGGGGGAGGAAAAGAGACCCAGTACTTC. The chain uses TRBV20-1 and TRBJ2-5; 11 positions agree with TRBD2. Losses at the gene ends were 3 bases for V and 3 bases for J; bases not matched to a gene: 6. The V gene's germline CDR1 is DFQATT and CDR2 SNEGSKA (reference sequence). There are 15 residues in the CDR3.

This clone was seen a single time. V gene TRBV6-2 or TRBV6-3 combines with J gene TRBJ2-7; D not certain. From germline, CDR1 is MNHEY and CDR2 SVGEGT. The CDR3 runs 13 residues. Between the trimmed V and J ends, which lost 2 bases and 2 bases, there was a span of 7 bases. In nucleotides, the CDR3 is TGTGCCAGCAGTTACCGCGCGGCCTACGAGCAGTACTTC. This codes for CASSYRAAYEQYF.

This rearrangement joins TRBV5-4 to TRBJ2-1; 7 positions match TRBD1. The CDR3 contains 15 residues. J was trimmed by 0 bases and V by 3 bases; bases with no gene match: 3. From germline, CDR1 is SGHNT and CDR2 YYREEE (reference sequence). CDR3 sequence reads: CASSSGQYSYNEQFF. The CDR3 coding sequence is TGTGCCAGCAGCTCGGGACAGTACTCCTACAATGAGCAGTTCTTC.

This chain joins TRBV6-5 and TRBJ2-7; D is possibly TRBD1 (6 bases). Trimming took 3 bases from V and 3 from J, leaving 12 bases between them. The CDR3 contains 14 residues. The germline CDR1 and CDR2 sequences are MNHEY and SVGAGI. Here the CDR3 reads CASSYYGTNYEQYF. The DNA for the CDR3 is TGTGCCAGCAGTTATTACGGGACAAACTACGAGCAGTACTTC.

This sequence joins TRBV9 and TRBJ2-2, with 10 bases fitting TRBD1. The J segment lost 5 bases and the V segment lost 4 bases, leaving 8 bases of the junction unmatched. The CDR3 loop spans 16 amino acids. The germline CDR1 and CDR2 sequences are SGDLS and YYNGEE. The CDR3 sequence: CASSPRDRGVTGELFF. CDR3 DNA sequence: TGTGCCAGCAGCCCTCGGGACAGGGGTGTGACCGGGGAGCTGTTTTTT. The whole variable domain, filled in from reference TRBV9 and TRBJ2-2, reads DSGVTQTPKHLITATGQRVTLRCSPRSGDLSVYWYQQSLDQGLQFLIQYYNGEERAKGNILERFSAQQFPDLHSELNLSSLELGDSALYFCASSPRDRGVTGELFFGEGSRLTVL.

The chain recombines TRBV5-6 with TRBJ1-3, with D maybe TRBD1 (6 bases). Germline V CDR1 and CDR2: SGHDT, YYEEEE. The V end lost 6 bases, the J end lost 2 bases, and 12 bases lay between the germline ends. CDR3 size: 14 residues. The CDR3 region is CASTETGPGNTIYF. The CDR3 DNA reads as TGTGCCAGCACCGAGACAGGACCTGGAAACACCATATATTTT.

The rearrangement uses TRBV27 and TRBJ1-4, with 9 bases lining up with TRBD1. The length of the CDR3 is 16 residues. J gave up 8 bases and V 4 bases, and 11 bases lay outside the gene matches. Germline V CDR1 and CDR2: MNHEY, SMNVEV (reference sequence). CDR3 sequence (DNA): TGTGCCAGCAGTTCCGGGACAGGGTTTGGGGACGAAAAACTGTTTTTT. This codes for CASSSGTGFGDEKLFF.

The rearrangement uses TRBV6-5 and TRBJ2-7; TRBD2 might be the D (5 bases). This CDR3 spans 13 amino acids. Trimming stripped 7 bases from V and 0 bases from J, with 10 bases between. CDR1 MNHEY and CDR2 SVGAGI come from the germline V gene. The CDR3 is CASMDWNSYEQYF. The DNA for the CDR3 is TGTGCCAGCATGGACTGGAACTCCTACGAGCAGTACTTC.

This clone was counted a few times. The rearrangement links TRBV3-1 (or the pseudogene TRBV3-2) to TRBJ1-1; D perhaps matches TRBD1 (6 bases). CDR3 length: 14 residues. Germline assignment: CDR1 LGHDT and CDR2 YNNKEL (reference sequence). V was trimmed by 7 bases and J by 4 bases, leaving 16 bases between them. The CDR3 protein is CASTRGGEGTEAFF. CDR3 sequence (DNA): TGTGCCAGCACCCGAGGGGGAGAGGGCACTGAAGCTTTCTTT.

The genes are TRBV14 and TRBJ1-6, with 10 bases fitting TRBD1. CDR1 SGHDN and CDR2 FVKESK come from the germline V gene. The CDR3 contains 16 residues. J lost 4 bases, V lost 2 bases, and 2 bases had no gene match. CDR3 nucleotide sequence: TGTGCCAGCAGCCAAAGGACAGGGGGTTATAATTCACCCCTCCACTTT. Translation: CASSQRTGGYNSPLHF.

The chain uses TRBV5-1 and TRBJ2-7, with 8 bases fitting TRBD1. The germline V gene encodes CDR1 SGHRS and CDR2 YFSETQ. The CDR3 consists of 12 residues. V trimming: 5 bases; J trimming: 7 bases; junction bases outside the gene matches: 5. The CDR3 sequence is CASSLTGGEQYF. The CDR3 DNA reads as TGCGCCAGCAGTTTAACAGGGGGAGAGCAGTACTTC.

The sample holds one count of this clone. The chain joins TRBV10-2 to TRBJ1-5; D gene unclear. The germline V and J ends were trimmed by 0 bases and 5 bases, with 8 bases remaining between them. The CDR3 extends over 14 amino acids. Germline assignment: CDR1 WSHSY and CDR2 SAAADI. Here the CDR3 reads CASSESKGDQPQHF. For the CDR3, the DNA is TGCGCCAGCAGTGAGTCTAAGGGAGATCAGCCCCAGCATTTT.

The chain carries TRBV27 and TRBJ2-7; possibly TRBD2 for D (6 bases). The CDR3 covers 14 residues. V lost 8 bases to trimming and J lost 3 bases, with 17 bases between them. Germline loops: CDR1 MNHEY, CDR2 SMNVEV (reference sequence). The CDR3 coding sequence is TGTGCCAGCGCCGAAAGCGGGCTCGGCTACGAGCAGTACTTC. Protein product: CASAESGLGYEQYF.

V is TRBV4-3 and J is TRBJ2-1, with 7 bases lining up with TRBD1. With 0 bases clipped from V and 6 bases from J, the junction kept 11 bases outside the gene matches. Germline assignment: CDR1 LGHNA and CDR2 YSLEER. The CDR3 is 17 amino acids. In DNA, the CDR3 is TGCGCCAGCAGCCAAGAACCGGGACAGCTTACGATCAATGAGCAGTTCTTC. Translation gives CASSQEPGQLTINEQFF.

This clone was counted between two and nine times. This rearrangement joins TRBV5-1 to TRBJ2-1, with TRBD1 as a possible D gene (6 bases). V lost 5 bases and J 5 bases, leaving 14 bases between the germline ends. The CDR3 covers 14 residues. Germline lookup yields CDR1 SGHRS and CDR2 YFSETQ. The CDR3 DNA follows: TGCGCCAGCAGGGCCCAGGACAGAGACAATGAGCAGTTCTTC. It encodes CASRAQDRDNEQFF. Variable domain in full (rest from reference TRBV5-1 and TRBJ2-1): KAGVTQTPRYLIKTRGQQVTLSCSPISGHRSVSWYQQTPGQGLQFLFEYFSETQRNKGNFPGRFSGRQFSNSRSEMNVSTLELGDSALYLCASRAQDRDNEQFFGPGTRLTVL.

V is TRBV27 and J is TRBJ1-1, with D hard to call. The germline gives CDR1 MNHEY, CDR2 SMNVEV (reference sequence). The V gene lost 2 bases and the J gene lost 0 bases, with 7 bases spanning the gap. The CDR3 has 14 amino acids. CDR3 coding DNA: TGTGCCAGCAGTTTAAGTGAGTTGAACACTGAAGCTTTCTTT. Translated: CASSLSELNTEAFF.

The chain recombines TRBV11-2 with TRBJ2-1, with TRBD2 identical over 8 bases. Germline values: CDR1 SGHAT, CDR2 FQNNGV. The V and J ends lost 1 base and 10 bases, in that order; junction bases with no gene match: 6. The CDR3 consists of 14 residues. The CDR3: CASSLVTEREEQFF. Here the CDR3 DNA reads TGTGCCAGCAGCTTAGTCACGGAGCGGGAGGAGCAGTTCTTC.

For the CDR3, the DNA is TGTGCCAGCAGCCCCCAGGGGAGCGAGCAGTACTTC. It specifies CASSPQGSEQYF. This rearrangement joins TRBV6-5 to TRBJ2-7; tentatively, D is TRBD1 (6 bases). This CDR3 is built from 12 residues. V lost 6 bases and J 6 bases, leaving 12 bases between the germline ends. Germline CDR1 and CDR2: MNHEY and SVGAGI.

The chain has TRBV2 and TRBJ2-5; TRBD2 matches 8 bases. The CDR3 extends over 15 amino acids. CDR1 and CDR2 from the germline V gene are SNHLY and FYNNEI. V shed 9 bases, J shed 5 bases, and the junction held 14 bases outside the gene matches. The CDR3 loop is CASPITSGRGETQYF. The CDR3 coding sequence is TGTGCCAGTCCTATAACTAGCGGACGAGGGGAGACCCAGTACTTC.

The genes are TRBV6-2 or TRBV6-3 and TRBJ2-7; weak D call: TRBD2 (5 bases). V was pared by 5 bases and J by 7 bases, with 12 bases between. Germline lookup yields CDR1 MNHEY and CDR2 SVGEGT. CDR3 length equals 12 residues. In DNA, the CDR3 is TGTGCCAGCAGTCTTCTAGCTTATGAGCAGTACTTC. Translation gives CASSLLAYEQYF.

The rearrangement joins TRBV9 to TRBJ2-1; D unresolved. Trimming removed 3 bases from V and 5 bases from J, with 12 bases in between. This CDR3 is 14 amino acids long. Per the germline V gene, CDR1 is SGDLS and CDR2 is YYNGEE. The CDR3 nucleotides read TGTGCCAGCAGCGCACACCCCCCAGACAATGAGCAGTTCTTC. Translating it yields CASSAHPPDNEQFF.

CDR3 DNA: TGTGCCAGCAGCGTAGCTAGCGCGGGCACAGATACGCAGTATTTT. This codes for CASSVASAGTDTQYF. The chain combines TRBV9 with TRBJ2-3; D might be TRBD2 (6 bases). Trimming cost V 0 bases and J 1 base, with 9 bases left between them. Germline loops: CDR1 SGDLS, CDR2 YYNGEE. There are 15 residues in the CDR3.

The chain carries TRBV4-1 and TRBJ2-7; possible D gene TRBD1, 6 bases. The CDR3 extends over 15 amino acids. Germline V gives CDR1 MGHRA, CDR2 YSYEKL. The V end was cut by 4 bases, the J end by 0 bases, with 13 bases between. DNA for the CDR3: TGCGCCAGCAGCCCGAGCCTGACAGGCTCCTACGAGCAGTACTTC. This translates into CASSPSLTGSYEQYF.

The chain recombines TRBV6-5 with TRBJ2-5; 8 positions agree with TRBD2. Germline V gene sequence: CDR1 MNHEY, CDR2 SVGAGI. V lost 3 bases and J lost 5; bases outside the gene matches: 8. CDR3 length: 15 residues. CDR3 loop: CASSYSGTRRETQYF. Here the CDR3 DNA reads TGTGCCAGCAGTTATTCCGGGACTAGGAGGGAGACCCAGTACTTC.